This T cell receptor (beta chain) came from a study of CD8+CD57+ T cells in acquired aplastic anemia. Across the whole study: Sorted cells (CD4+ and CD8+) yielded DNA amounts that averaged roughly 3 ug. Overall study results and limits: Any difference that existed in CD8+ Simpson's diversity between patients and controls was not significant. Some 30 shared CD8+ CDR3s appeared highly expressed within patients' immunodominant clones.

Researchers used genomic DNA as the template to profile TCR beta VDJ and CDR3. TCRdb analysed the reads with MiXCR anew, one entry per CDR3 protein. The sample shows about 240,000 distinct CDR3 sequences, 40% to 50% of them seen only once. As to this clonotype: Its antigen is undetermined.

Individuals selected for sequencing had exhibited CD8+CD57+ cell expansion on flow cytometry. This receptor was obtained from a human donor with aplastic anemia. Material: sorted CD4+, CD8+, or CD8+CD57+ T cells (not recorded which) from PBMCs.

CDR3 loop: CASSEGTGPSSPAFF. CDR3 sequence (DNA): TGTGCCAGCAGTGAGGGGACAGGGCCAAGTTCCCCCGCGTTCTTC. The chain links TRBV2 to TRBJ2-1; 9 nucleotides align to TRBD1. From germline, CDR1 is SNHLY and CDR2 FYNNEI. This CDR3 has 15 amino acids. V was clipped by 3 bases and J by 15 bases; unmatched bases: 15.